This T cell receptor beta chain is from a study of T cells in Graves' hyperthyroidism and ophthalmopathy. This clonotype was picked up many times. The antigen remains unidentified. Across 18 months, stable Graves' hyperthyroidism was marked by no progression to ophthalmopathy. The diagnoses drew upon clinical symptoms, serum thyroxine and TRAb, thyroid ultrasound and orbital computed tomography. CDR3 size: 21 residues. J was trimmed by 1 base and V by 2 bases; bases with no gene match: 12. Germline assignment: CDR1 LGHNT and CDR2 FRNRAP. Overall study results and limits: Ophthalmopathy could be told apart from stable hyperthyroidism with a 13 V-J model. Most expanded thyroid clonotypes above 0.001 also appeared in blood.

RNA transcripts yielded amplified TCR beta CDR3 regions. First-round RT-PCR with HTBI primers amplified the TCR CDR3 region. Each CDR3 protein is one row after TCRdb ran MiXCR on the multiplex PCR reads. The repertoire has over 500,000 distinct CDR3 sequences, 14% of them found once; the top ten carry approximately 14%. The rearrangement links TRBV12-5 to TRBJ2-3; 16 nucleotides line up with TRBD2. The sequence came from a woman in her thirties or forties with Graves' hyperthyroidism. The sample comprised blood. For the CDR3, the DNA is TGTGCTAGTGGTTTGCCCCCGGGACTAGCGGGAGGGCAAGGGGGCACAGATACGCAGTATTTT. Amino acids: CASGLPPGLAGGQGGTDTQYF.